Listed below are T cell receptor beta chains from one sample, sequenced in a study of blood T cells in healthy people across ages. TCRdb independently ran MiXCR on the 5' RACE reads; one entry per CDR3 protein. The data contain about 560,000 distinct CDR3 sequences, over 25% of them singletons. These same records also appear under a second study, on T cells of mothers and their children.

Sequencing input: blood. These TCRs come from a boy between 2 and 10 years old in good health. Both conserved end residues are part of each CDR3. The order of the fields is V gene, clone size, J gene, D gene, CDR3 DNA, CDR3 protein. A D gene is named only where the DNA matches it firmly. Not every row has a clone size; where given, it reads once, few, many or a size class.

V gene: TRBV6-5; clone size: NA; J gene: TRBJ1-2; D gene: NA; CDR3 DNA: TGTGCCAGCAGTTACAAGGTCAACTATGGCTACACCTTC; CDR3 protein: CASSYKVNYGYTF
V gene: TRBV2; clone size: NA; J gene: TRBJ2-1; D gene: NA; CDR3 DNA: TGTGCCAGCAGTGAATGGGGGGCGTACAATGAGCAGTTCTTC; CDR3 protein: CASSEWGAYNEQFF
V gene: TRBV24-1; clone size: NA; J gene: TRBJ2-2; D gene: TRBD1; CDR3 DNA: TGTGCCACCAGTGATAATACAGGGGCCTCGAGTACCGGGGAGCTGTTTTTT; CDR3 protein: CATSDNTGASSTGELFF
V gene: TRBV6-6; clone size: few; J gene: TRBJ1-4; D gene: TRBD1; CDR3 DNA: TGTGCCAGCAGTTACTCCGGGGCAGGGGGAAATGAAAAACTGTTTTTT; CDR3 protein: CASSYSGAGGNEKLFF
V gene: TRBV11-2; clone size: NA; J gene: TRBJ2-5; D gene: NA; CDR3 DNA: TGTGCCAGCAGCTTAGCACCCACCAAGAGGGCAGCGACCCAGTACTTC; CDR3 protein: CASSLAPTKRAATQYF
V gene: TRBV20-1; clone size: many; J gene: TRBJ2-1; D gene: TRBD1; CDR3 DNA: TGCAGCGCTCGGACAGGGGAGGAGGTTAATGAGCAGTTCTTC; CDR3 protein: CSARTGEEVNEQFF
V gene: TRBV11-2; clone size: NA; J gene: TRBJ2-5; D gene: NA; CDR3 DNA: TGTGCCAGCAGCCCCCAGGGTCAGACCCAGTACTTC; CDR3 protein: CASSPQGQTQYF
V gene: TRBV3-1; clone size: few; J gene: TRBJ2-1; D gene: TRBD2; CDR3 DNA: TGTGCCAGCAGCCAAGGGGTAGCGGGAGAAGAATGCAATGAGCAGTTCTTC; CDR3 protein: CASSQGVAGEECNEQFF
V gene: TRBV3-1; clone size: NA; J gene: TRBJ2-5; D gene: NA; CDR3 DNA: TGTGCCAGCAGCCTCAGCCCTCAAGTCGAGGAGACCCAGTACTTC; CDR3 protein: CASSLSPQVEETQYF
V gene: TRBV28; clone size: few; J gene: TRBJ1-5; D gene: NA; CDR3 DNA: TGTGCCAGCAGTTGGACAGTATACGGCAATCAGCCCCAGCATTTT; CDR3 protein: CASSWTVYGNQPQHF
V gene: TRBV29-1; clone size: NA; J gene: TRBJ1-2; D gene: NA; CDR3 DNA: TGCAGCGTTGGACAGAATATCCGATATGGCTACACCTTC; CDR3 protein: CSVGQNIRYGYTF
V gene: TRBV9; clone size: NA; J gene: TRBJ2-7; D gene: NA; CDR3 DNA: TGTGCCAGCAGCGTAGGACATACTGACGAGCAGTACTTC; CDR3 protein: CASSVGHTDEQYF
V gene: TRBV6-5; clone size: once; J gene: TRBJ2-7; D gene: NA; CDR3 DNA: TGTGCGGCCGGGCCACCTCTCGAGCAGTACTTC; CDR3 protein: CAAGPPLEQYF
V gene: TRBV21-1; clone size: NA; J gene: TRBJ2-7; D gene: NA; CDR3 DNA: TGTGCCAGCAGCAAAGAGGAACCTACCCACAGGTTCAGCTCCTACGAGCAGTACTTC; CDR3 protein: CASSKEEPTHRFSSYEQYF
V gene: TRBV7-8; clone size: few; J gene: TRBJ2-5; D gene: TRBD2; CDR3 DNA: TGTGCCAGCAGCCTTGGAAGCGGGGGGGGACAAGAGACCCAGTACTTC; CDR3 protein: CASSLGSGGGQETQYF
V gene: TRBV5-1; clone size: once; J gene: TRBJ2-3; D gene: TRBD2; CDR3 DNA: TGCGCCAGCAGACTCGGGGGCTTAGCGGGAGAGATCACAGATACGCAGTATTTT; CDR3 protein: CASRLGGLAGEITDTQYF
V gene: TRBV11-2; clone size: NA; J gene: TRBJ1-2; D gene: TRBD1; CDR3 DNA: TGTGCCAGCAGCCGCCCGGGACAGGGGTTCATAGGCTACACCTTC; CDR3 protein: CASSRPGQGFIGYTF
V gene: TRBV7-9; clone size: NA; J gene: TRBJ2-1; D gene: NA; CDR3 DNA: TGTGCCAGCAGCTGGGGGAGTGGGCAGTTCTTC; CDR3 protein: CASSWGSGQFF
V gene: TRBV29-1; clone size: NA; J gene: TRBJ2-3; D gene: TRBD2; CDR3 DNA: TGCAGCGTTGACAGCGGGGGGCGAGATACGCAGTATTTT; CDR3 protein: CSVDSGGRDTQYF
V gene: TRBV5-4; clone size: NA; J gene: TRBJ2-1; D gene: TRBD1; CDR3 DNA: TGTGCCAGCAGGGACAGGATTCTCAGCGATGAGCAGTTCTTC; CDR3 protein: CASRDRILSDEQFF
V gene: TRBV10-2; clone size: few; J gene: TRBJ1-3; D gene: NA; CDR3 DNA: TGCGCCAGCAATCCCACCAGGGGCCTCTCTGGAAACACCATATATTTT; CDR3 protein: CASNPTRGLSGNTIYF
V gene: TRBV6-5; clone size: few; J gene: TRBJ2-2; D gene: NA; CDR3 DNA: TGTGCCACATCAGCGGGCAAGCTCACCGGGGAGCTGTTTTTT; CDR3 protein: CATSAGKLTGELFF
V gene: TRBV5-5; clone size: few; J gene: TRBJ1-1; D gene: NA; CDR3 DNA: TGTGCCAGCAGCTTAGTGGGCTCCGAAGCTTTCTTT; CDR3 protein: CASSLVGSEAFF
V gene: TRBV4-2; clone size: NA; J gene: TRBJ2-3; D gene: TRBD2; CDR3 DNA: TGTGCCAGCAGCCAGGTTGGACTAGCGGGGCGCACAGATACGCAGTATTTT; CDR3 protein: CASSQVGLAGRTDTQYF
V gene: TRBV5-6; clone size: NA; J gene: TRBJ2-4; D gene: NA; CDR3 DNA: TGTGCCAGCAGCTTGCCTCGTGGGACGACTAAAAACATTCAGTACTTC; CDR3 protein: CASSLPRGTTKNIQYF
V gene: TRBV6-5; clone size: few; J gene: TRBJ1-2; D gene: NA; CDR3 DNA: TGTGCCAGCACCCCCTCGCAGGGGCTGTATGGCTACACCTTC; CDR3 protein: CASTPSQGLYGYTF
V gene: TRBV5-1; clone size: NA; J gene: TRBJ1-6; D gene: TRBD1; CDR3 DNA: TGCGCCAGCAGCTTGAGTGGGACAGATAATTCACCCCTCCACTTT; CDR3 protein: CASSLSGTDNSPLHF
V gene: TRBV18; clone size: NA; J gene: TRBJ2-5; D gene: NA; CDR3 DNA: TGTGCCAGCTCAAGAGTGCCCAGGGTGTACCAAGAGACCCAGTACTTC; CDR3 protein: CASSRVPRVYQETQYF
V gene: TRBV12-3/TRBV12-4; clone size: NA; J gene: TRBJ1-1; D gene: NA; CDR3 DNA: TGTGCCAGCAGTTTTTTGGGGAACGTTGAAGCTTTCTTT; CDR3 protein: CASSFLGNVEAFF